Sequencing of this T cell receptor beta chain was carried out in a study of Ad26.COV2.S vaccination and SARS-CoV-2 variants. With 4 bases clipped from V and 8 bases from J, the junction kept 3 bases outside the gene matches. The CDR3 consists of 11 residues. CDR1 is DFQATT and CDR2 is SNEGSKA in the germline V gene (reference sequence). Sequencing was performed with immunoSEQ multiplex PCR; in TCRdb, only in-frame clones are kept and a portion is missing. The sample consists of over 450,000 clones, 80% to 90% of them appearing once. Specified treatment: some 20 received Ad26.COV2.S at low or high dose, single or two shots; 5 received placebo; per-sample allocation not given. Sample collection was performed on day 63 after the first vaccine or placebo injection.

This TCR was recovered from a person aged 18 to 65 who received the Ad26.COV2.S COVID-19 vaccine or a placebo. The genes are TRBV20-1 and TRBJ1-1; 8 bases fit TRBD1. The specimen was peripheral blood, collected in a trial of Ad26.COV2.S vaccine versus placebo. CDR3 DNA: TGCAGTGCTACATGGGACAGGGAAGCTTTCTTT. This encodes CSATWDREAFF.